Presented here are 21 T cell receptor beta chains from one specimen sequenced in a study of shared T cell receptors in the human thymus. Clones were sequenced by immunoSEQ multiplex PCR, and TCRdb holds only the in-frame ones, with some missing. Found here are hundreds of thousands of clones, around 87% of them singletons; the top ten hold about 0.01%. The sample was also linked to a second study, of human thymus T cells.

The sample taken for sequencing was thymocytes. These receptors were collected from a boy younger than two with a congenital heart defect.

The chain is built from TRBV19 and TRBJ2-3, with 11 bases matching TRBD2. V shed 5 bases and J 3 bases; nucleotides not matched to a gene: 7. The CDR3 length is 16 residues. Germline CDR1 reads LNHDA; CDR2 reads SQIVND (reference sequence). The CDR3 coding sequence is TGTGCCAGTAGTCGTACTAGCGGGGGAATTACAGATACGCAGTATTTT. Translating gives CASSRTSGGITDTQYF.

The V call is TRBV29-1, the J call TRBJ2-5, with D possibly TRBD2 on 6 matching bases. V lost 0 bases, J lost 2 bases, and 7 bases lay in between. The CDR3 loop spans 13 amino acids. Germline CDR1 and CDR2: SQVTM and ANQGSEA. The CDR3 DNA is TGCAGCGTTGAAGATCGGGGGCAAGAGACCCAGTACTTC. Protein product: CSVEDRGQETQYF. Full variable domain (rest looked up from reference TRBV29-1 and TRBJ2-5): SAVISQKPSRDICQRGTSLTIQCQVDSQVTMMFWYRQQPGQSLTLIATANQGSEATYESGFVIDKFPISRPNLTFSTLTVSNMSPEDSSIYLCSVEDRGQETQYFGPGTRLLVL.

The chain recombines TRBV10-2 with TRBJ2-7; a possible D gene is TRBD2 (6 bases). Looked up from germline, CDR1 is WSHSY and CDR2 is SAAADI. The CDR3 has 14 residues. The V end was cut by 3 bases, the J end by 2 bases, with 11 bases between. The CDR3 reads CASSDFGLTYEQYF. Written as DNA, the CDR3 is TGCGCCAGCAGTGATTTCGGACTAACCTACGAGCAGTACTTC.

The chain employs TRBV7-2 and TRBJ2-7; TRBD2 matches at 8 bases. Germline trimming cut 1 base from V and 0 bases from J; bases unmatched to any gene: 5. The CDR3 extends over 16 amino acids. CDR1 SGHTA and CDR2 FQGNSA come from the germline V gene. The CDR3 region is CASSLDWLAGSYEQYF. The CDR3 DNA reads TGTGCCAGCAGCTTAGATTGGCTAGCGGGCTCCTACGAGCAGTACTTC.

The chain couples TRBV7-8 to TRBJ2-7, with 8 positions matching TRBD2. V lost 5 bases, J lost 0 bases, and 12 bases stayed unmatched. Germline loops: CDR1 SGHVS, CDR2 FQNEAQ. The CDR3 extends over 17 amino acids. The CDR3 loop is CASSRSGLAGFSYEQYF. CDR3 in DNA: TGTGCCAGCAGCCGTTCGGGGCTAGCGGGTTTCTCCTACGAGCAGTACTTC. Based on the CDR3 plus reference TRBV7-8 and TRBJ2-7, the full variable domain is GAGVSQSPRYKVAKRGQDVALRCDPISGHVSLFWYQQALGQGPEFLTYFQNEAQLDKSGLPSDRFFAERPEGSVSTLKIQRTQQEDSAVYLCASSRSGLAGFSYEQYFGPGTRLTVT.

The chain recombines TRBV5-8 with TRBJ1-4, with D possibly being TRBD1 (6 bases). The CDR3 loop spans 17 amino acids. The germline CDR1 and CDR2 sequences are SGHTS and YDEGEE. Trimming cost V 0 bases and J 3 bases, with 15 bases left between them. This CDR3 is CASSLASRDTSNEKLFF. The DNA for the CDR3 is TGTGCCAGCAGCTTGGCCTCAAGGGACACCTCTAATGAAAAACTGTTTTTT.

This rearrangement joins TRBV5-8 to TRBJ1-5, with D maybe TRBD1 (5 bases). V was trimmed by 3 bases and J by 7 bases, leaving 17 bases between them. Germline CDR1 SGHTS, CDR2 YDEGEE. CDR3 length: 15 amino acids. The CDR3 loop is CASSSPGTPHQPQHF. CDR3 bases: TGTGCCAGCAGCTCCCCCGGGACTCCCCACCAGCCCCAGCATTTT. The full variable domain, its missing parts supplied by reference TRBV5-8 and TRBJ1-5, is EAGVTQSPTHLIKTRGQQATLRCSPISGHTSVYWYQQALGLGLQFLLWYDEGEERNRGNFPPRFSGRQFPNYSSELNVNALELEDSALYLCASSSPGTPHQPQHFGDGTRLSIL.

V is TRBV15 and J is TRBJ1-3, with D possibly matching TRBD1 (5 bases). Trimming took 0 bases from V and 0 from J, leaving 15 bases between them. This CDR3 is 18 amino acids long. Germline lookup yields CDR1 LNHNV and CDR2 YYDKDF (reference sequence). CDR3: CATSRDQDTLSSGNTIYF. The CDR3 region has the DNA TGTGCCACCAGCAGAGATCAGGACACCCTATCCTCTGGAAACACCATATATTTT.

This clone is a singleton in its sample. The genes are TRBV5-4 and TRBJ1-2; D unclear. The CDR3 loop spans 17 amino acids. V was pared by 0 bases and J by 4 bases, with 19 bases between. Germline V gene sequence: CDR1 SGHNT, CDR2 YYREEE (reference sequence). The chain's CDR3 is CASSLVLMESDPYGYTF. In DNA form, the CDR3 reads TGTGCCAGCAGCTTGGTTTTAATGGAGTCTGATCCCTATGGCTACACCTTC. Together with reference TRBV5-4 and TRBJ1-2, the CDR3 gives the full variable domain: ETGVTQSPTHLIKTRGQQVTLRCSSQSGHNTVSWYQQALGQGPQFIFQYYREEENGRGNFPPRFSGLQFPNYSSELNVNALELDDSALYLCASSLVLMESDPYGYTFGSGTRLTVV.

In DNA, the CDR3 is TGTGCCAGCATCTGGGGGGGGGAACTGTTTTTT. It encodes CASIWGGELFF. The chain recombines TRBV2 with TRBJ1-4, with D perhaps matching TRBD1 (5 bases). This CDR3 has 11 amino acids. Germline values: CDR1 SNHLY, CDR2 FYNNEI. V lost 7 bases and J 12 bases, leaving 12 bases between the germline ends.

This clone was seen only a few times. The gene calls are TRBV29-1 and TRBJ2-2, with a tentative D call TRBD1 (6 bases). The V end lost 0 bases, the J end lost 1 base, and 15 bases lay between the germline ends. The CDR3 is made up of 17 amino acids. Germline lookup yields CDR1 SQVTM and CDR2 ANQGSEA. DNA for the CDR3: TGCAGCGTTGAAGATCCCGGGACAATGGGGAACACCGGGGAGCTGTTTTTT. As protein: CSVEDPGTMGNTGELFF.

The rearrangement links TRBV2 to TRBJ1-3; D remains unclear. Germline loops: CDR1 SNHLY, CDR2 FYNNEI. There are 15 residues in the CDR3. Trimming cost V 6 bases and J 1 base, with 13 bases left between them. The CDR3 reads CASSRLGGSGNTIYF. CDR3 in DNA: TGTGCCAGCAGCCGACTGGGTGGATCTGGAAACACCATATATTTT.

The CDR3 DNA follows: TGTGCCAGCACCCCGGGGGCGAACACCGGGGAGCTGTTTTTT. This gives the protein CASTPGANTGELFF. V gene TRBV6-1 combines with J gene TRBJ2-2; weak D call: TRBD2 (6 bases). This CDR3 has 14 residues. With 7 bases removed from V and 0 bases from J, the gap between germline ends came to 9 bases. Germline CDR1 is MNHNS and CDR2 is SASEGT.

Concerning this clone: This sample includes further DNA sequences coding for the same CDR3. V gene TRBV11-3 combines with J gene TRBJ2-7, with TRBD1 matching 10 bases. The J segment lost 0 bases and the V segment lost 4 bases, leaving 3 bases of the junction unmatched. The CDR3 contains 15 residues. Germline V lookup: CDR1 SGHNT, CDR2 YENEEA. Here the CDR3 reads CASSSRDRGSYEQYF. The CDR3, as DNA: TGTGCCAGCAGCTCCCGGGACAGGGGCTCCTACGAGCAGTACTTC.

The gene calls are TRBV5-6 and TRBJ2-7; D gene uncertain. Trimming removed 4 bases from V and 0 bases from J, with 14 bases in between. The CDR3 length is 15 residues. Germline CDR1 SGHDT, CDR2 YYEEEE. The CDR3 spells CASSVVLDPSYEQYF. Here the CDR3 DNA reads TGTGCCAGCAGCGTCGTTCTAGACCCCTCCTACGAGCAGTACTTC.

Here the CDR3 reads CASSQGLAGLDTQYF. The CDR3 region has the DNA TGTGCCAGCAGCCAGGGACTAGCGGGCCTAGATACGCAGTATTTT. The chain uses TRBV7-2 and TRBJ2-3; 12 nucleotides line up with TRBD2. This CDR3 is 15 amino acids long. Germline V lookup: CDR1 SGHTA, CDR2 FQGNSA. The J segment lost 5 bases and the V segment lost 5 bases, leaving 5 bases of the junction unmatched.

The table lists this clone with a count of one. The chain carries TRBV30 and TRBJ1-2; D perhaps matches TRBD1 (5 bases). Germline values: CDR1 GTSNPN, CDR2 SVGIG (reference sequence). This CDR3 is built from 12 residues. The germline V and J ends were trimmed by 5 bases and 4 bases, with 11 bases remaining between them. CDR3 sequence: CAWQGGSYGYTF. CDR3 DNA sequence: TGTGCCTGGCAGGGAGGGAGCTATGGCTACACCTTC.

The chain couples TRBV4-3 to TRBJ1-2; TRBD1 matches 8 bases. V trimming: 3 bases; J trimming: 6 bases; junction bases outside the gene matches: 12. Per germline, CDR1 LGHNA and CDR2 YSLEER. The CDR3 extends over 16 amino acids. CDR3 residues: CASSHCSPARGHGYTF. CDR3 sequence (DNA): TGCGCCAGCAGCCACTGTTCCCCGGCCAGGGGGCATGGCTACACCTTC.

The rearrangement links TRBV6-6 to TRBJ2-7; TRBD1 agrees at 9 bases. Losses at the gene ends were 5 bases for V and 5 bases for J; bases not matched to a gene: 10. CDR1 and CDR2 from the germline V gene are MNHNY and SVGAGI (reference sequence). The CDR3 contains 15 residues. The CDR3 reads CASSGPRDRDHEQYF. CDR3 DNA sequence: TGTGCCAGCAGTGGTCCCCGGGACAGGGACCACGAGCAGTACTTC.

The CDR3 loop reads CASSYRILAGPGELFF. The CDR3, as DNA: TGTGCCAGCAGTTACCGTATCCTAGCGGGACCCGGGGAGCTGTTTTTT. The chain combines TRBV6-5 with TRBJ2-2; 9 bases align to TRBD2. Per germline, CDR1 MNHEY and CDR2 SVGAGI. The CDR3 is 16 residues long. After removal of 2 bases from V and 6 bases from J, the junction contained 7 bases not matched to a gene.

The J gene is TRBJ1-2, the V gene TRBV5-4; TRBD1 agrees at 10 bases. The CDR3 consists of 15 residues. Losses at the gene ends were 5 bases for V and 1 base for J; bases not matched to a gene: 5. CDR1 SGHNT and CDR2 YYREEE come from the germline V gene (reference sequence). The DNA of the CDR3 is TGTGCCAGCAGATCCGGGACAGGGGTTAACTATGGCTACACCTTC. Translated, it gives CASRSGTGVNYGYTF.